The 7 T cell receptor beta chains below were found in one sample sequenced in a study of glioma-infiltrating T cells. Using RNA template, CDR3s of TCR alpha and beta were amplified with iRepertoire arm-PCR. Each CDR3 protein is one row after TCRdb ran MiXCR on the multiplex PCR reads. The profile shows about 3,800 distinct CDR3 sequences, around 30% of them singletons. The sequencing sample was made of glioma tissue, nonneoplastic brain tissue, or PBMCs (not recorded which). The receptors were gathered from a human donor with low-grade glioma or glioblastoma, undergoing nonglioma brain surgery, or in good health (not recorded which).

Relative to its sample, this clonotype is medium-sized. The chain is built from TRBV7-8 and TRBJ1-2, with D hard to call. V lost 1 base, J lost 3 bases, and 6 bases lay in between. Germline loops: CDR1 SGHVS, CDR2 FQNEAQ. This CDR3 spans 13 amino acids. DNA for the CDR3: TGTGCCAGCAGCTTAGGGACCTACTATGGCTACACCTTC. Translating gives CASSLGTYYGYTF. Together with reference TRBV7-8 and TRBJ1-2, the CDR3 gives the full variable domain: GAGVSQSPRYKVAKRGQDVALRCDPISGHVSLFWYQQALGQGPEFLTYFQNEAQLDKSGLPSDRFFAERPEGSVSTLKIQRTQQEDSAVYLCASSLGTYYGYTFGSGTRLTVV.

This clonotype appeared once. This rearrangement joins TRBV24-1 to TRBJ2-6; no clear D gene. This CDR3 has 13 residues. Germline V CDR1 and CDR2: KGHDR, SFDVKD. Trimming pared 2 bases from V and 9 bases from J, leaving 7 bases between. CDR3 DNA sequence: TGTGCCACCAGTGATTCGTCCGGCAACGTCCTGACTTTC. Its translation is CATSDSSGNVLTF.

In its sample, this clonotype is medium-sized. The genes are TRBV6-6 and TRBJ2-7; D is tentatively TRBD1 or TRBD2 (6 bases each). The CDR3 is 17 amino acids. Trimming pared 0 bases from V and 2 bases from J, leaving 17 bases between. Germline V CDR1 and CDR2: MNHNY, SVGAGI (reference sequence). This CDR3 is CASSYSAGGRRAYEQYF. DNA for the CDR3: TGTGCCAGCAGTTACTCGGCTGGGGGGCGTCGGGCCTACGAGCAGTACTTC.

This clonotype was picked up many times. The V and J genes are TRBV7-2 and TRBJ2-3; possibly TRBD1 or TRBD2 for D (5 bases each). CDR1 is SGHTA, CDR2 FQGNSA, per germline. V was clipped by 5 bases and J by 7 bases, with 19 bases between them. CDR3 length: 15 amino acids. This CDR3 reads CASSLGAPTANTQYF. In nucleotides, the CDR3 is TGTGCCAGCAGCCTCGGGGCCCCGACGGCTAATACGCAGTATTTT.

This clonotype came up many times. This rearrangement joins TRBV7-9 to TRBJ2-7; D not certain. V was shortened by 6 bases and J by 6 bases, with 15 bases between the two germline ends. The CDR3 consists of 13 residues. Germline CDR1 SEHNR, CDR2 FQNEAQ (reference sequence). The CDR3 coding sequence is TGTGCCAGCAGACCCTGGCCAGAGTCCGAGCAGTACTTC. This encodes CASRPWPESEQYF.

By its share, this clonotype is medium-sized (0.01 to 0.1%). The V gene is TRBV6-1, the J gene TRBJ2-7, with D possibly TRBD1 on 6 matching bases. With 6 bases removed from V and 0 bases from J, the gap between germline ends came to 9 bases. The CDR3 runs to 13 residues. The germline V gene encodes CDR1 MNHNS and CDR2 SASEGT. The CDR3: CASSVGASYEQYF. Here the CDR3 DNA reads TGTGCCAGCAGCGTGGGGGCCTCCTACGAGCAGTACTTC.

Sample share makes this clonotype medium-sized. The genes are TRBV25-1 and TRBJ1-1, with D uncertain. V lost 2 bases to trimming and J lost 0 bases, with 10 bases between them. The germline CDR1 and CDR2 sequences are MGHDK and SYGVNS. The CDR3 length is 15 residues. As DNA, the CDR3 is TGTGCCAGCAGTGAAACGATGGTAATGAACACTGAAGCTTTCTTT. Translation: CASSETMVMNTEAFF.